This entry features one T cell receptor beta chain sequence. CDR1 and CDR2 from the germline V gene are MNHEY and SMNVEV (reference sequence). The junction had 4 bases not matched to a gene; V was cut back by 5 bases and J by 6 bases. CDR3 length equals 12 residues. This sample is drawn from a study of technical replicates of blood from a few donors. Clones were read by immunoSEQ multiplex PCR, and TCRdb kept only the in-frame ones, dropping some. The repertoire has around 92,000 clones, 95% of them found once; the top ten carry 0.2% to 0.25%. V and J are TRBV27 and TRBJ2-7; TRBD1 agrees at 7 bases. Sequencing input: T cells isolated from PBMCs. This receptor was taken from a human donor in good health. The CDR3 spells CASSEQGREQYF. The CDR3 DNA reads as TGTGCCAGCAGTGAACAGGGGCGCGAGCAGTACTTC.